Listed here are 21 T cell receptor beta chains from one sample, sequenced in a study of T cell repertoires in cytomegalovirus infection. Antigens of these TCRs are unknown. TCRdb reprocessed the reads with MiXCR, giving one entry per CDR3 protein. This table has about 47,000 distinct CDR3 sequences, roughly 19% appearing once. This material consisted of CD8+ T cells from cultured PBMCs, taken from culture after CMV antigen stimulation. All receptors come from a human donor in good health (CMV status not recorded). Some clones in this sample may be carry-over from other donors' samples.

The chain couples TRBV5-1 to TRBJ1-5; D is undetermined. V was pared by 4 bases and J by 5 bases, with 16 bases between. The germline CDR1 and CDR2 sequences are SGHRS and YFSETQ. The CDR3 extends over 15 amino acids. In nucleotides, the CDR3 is TGCGCCAGCAGCCCGAGGTCAGGACTCGATCAGCCCCAGCATTTT. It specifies CASSPRSGLDQPQHF.

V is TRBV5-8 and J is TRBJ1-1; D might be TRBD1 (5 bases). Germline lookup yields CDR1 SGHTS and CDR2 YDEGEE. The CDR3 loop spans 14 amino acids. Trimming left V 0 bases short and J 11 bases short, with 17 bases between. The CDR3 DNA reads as TGTGCCAGCAGCTTGGCCCCAGGGAGGGTTGTTGCTTTCTTT. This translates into CASSLAPGRVVAFF.

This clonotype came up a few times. The CDR3 region has the DNA TGCAGCGTTGCCGGGACAGGGGGAGAGAGATATAGCAATCAGCCCCAGCATTTT. This codes for CSVAGTGGERYSNQPQHF. J is TRBJ1-5 and V is TRBV29-1, with 11 bases lining up with TRBD1. Germline-derived CDR1 and CDR2 are SQVTM and ANQGSEA. The CDR3 runs 18 residues. The V segment lost 4 bases and the J segment 0 bases; nucleotides outside the gene matches: 11.

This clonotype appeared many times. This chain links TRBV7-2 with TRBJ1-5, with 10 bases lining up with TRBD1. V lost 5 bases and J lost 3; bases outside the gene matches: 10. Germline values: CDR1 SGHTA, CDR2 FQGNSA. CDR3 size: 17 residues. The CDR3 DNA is TGTGCCAGCAGCCCCCGGGACAGGGGCCAGATCAATCAGCCCCAGCATTTT. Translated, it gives CASSPRDRGQINQPQHF.

The DNA for the CDR3 is TGCGCCAGCAGCCAAGATCACGCGGGGGGGGATTACGAGCAGTACTTC. Amino acid sequence: CASSQDHAGGDYEQYF. J is TRBJ2-7 and V is TRBV4-3, with TRBD2 identical over 9 bases. The V and J ends lost 0 bases and 4 bases, in that order; junction bases with no gene match: 7. Germline assignment: CDR1 LGHNA and CDR2 YSLEER. The CDR3 loop spans 16 amino acids.

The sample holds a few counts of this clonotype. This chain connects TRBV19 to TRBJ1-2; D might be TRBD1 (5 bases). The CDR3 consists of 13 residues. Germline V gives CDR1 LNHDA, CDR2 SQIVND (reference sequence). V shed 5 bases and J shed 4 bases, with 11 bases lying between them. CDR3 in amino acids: CASSPQGPYGYTF. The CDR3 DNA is TGTGCCAGTAGTCCCCAGGGTCCCTATGGCTACACCTTC.

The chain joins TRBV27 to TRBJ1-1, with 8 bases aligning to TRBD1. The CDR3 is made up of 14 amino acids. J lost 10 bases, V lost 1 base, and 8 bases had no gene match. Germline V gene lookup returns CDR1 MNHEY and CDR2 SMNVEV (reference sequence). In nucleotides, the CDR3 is TGTGCCAGCAGTTTATTAGGCAGGGGGCGTGGAGCTTTCTTT. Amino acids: CASSLLGRGRGAFF.

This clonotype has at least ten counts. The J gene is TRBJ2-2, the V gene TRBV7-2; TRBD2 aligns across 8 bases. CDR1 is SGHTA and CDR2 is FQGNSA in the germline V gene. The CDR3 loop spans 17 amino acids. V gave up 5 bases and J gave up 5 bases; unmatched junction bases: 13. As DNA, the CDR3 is TGTGCCAGCAGCCCCCCAAGAGCGGGAGATTGGACCGGGGAGCTGTTTTTT. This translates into CASSPPRAGDWTGELFF.

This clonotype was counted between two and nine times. For the CDR3, the DNA is TGTGCCAGCGGAGGGGGTTCCGGGACCCAGTACTTC. Protein sequence: CASGGGSGTQYF. The chain joins TRBV27 to TRBJ2-5, with D perhaps matching TRBD1 or TRBD2 (6 bases each). From germline, CDR1 is MNHEY and CDR2 SMNVEV (reference sequence). The CDR3 runs 12 residues. V was shortened by 8 bases and J by 7 bases, with 14 bases between the two germline ends.

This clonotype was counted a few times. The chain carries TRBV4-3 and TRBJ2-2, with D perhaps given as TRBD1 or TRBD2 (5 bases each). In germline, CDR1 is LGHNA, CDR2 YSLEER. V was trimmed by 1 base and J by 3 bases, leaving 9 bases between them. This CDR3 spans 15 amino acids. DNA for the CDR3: TGCGCCAGCAGCCAAGGGGACGGAGACACCGGGGAGCTGTTTTTT. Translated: CASSQGDGDTGELFF.

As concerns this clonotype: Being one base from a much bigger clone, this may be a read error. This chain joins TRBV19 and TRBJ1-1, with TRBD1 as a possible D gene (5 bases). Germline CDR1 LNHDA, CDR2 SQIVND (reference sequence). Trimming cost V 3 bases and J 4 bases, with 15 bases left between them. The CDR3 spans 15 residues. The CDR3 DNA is TGTGCCAGTAGTATCAAAGTTGGGGGGAGCACTGAAGCTTTCTTT. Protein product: CASSIKVGGSTEAFF.

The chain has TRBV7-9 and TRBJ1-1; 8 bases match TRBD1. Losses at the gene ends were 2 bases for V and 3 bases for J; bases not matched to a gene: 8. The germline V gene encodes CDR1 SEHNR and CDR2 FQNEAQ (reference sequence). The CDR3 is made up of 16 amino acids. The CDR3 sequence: CASSLLQGASDTEAFF. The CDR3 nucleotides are TGTGCCAGCAGCTTATTGCAGGGGGCATCGGACACTGAAGCTTTCTTT. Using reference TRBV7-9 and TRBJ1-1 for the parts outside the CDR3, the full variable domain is DTGVSQNPRHKITKRGQNVTFRCDPISEHNRLYWYRQTLGQGPEFLTYFQNEAQLEKSRLLSDRFSAERPKGSFSTLEIQRTEQGDSAMYLCASSLLQGASDTEAFFGQGTRLTVV.

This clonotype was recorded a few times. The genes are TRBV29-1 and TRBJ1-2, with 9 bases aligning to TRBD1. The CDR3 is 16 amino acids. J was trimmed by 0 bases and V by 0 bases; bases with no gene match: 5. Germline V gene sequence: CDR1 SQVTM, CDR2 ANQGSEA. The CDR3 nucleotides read TGCAGCGTTGAAGAGGACAGGGGATATACTAACTATGGCTACACCTTC. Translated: CSVEEDRGYTNYGYTF. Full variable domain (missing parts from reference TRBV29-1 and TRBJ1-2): SAVISQKPSRDICQRGTSLTIQCQVDSQVTMMFWYRQQPGQSLTLIATANQGSEATYESGFVIDKFPISRPNLTFSTLTVSNMSPEDSSIYLCSVEEDRGYTNYGYTFGSGTRLTVV.

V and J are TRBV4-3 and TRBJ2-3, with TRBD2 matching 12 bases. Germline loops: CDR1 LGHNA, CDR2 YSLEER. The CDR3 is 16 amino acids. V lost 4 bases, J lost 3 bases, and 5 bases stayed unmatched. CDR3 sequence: CASSPGLAGRTDTQYF. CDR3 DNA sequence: TGCGCCAGCAGCCCGGGACTAGCGGGTAGGACAGATACGCAGTATTTT.

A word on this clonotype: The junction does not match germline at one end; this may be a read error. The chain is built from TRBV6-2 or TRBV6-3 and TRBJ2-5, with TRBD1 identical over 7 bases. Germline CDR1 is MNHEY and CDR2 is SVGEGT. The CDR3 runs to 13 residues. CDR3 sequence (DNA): TGTGCCAGCAGTCACGGGACAGCCCGGACCCAGCACTTC. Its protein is CASSHGTARTQHF.

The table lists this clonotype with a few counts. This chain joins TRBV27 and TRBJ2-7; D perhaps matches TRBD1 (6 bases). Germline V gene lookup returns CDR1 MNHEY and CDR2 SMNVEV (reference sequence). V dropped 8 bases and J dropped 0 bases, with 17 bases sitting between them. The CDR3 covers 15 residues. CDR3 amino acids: CASGPNRDTSYEQYF. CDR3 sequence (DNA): TGTGCCAGCGGCCCAAACCGGGACACCTCCTACGAGCAGTACTTC.

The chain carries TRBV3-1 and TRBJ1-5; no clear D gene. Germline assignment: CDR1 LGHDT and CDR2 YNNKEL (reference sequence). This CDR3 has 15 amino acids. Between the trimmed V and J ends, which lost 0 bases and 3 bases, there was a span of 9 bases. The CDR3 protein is CASSQDPGDNQPQHF. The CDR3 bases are TGTGCCAGCAGCCAAGATCCGGGCGACAATCAGCCCCAGCATTTT.

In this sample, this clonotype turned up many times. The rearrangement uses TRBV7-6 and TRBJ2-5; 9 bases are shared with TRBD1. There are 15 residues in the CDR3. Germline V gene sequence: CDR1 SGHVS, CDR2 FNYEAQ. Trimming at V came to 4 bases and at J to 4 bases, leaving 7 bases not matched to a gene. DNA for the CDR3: TGTGCCAGCAGCTCCGCCCCGACAGGGGGAGAGACCCAGTACTTC. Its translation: CASSSAPTGGETQYF.

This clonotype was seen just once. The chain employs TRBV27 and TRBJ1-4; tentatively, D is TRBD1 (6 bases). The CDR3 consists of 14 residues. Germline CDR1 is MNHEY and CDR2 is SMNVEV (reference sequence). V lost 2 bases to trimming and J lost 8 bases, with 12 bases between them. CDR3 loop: CASSLTQGWEKLFF. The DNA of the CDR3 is TGTGCCAGCAGTTTAACACAGGGCTGGGAAAAACTGTTTTTT. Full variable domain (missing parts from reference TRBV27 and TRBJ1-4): EAQVTQNPRYLITVTGKKLTVTCSQNMNHEYMSWYRQDPGLGLRQIYYSMNVEVTDKGDVPEGYKVSRKEKRNFPLILESPSPNQTSLYFCASSLTQGWEKLFFGSGTQLSVL.

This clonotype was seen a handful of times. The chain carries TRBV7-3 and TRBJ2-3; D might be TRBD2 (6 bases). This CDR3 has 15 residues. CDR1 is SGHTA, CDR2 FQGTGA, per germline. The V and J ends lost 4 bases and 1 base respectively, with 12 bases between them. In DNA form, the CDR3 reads TGTGCCAGCAGCTCTCTCGGGGGACGCACAGATACGCAGTATTTT. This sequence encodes CASSSLGGRTDTQYF. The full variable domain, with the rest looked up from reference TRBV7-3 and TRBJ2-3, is GAGVSQTPSNKVTEKGKYVELRCDPISGHTALYWYRQSLGQGPEFLIYFQGTGAADDSGLPNDRFFAVRPEGSVSTLKIQRTERGDSAVYLCASSSLGGRTDTQYFGPGTRLTVL.

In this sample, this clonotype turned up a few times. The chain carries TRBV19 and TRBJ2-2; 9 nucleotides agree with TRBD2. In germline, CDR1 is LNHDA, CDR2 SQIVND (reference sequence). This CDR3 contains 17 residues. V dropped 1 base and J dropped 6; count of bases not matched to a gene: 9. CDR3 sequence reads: CASSIVPSGISAGELFF. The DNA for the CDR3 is TGTGCCAGTAGTATAGTCCCTAGCGGGATTAGTGCCGGGGAGCTGTTTTTT. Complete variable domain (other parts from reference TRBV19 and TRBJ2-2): DGGITQSPKYLFRKEGQNVTLSCEQNLNHDAMYWYRQDPGQGLRLIYYSQIVNDFQKGDIAEGYSVSREKKESFPLTVTSAQKNPTAFYLCASSIVPSGISAGELFFGEGSRLTVL.